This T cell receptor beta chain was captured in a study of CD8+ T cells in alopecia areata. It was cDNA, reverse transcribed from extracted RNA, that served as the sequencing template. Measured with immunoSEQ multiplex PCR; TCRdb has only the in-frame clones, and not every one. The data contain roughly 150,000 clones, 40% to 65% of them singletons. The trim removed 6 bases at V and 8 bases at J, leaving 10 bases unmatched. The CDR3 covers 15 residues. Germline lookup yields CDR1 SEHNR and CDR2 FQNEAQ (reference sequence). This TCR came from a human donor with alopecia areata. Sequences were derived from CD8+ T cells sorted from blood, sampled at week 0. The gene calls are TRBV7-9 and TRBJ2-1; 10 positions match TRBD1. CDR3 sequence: CASSSPGQGIDEQFF. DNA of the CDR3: TGTGCCAGCAGTTCACCGGGACAGGGGATAGATGAGCAGTTCTTC.